This T cell receptor beta chain was recovered during a study of T-cell memory formation after mild COVID-19. Study summary: TCR clusters largely stayed donor specific. Study-level results: In pre-infection memory, a portion of responding clones appeared, which suggested that cross-reactive memory joined. Chiefly within CM and EM were the contracting CD4+ clones; CD8+ ones were within EMRA.

The V segment lost 0 bases and the J segment 4 bases; nucleotides outside the gene matches: 6. The CDR3 consists of 16 residues. The germline V gene has CDR1 MGHRA and CDR2 YSYEKL. This clonotype was observed at least ten times. The antigen is undetermined. Constant-segment primers and 5'RACE yielded cDNA libraries for TCR alpha and TCR beta, each carrying sample barcodes and UMIs. A single record per CDR3 protein comes from TCRdb applying MiXCR to the 5' RACE reads. The data contain approximately 210,000 distinct CDR3 sequences, 8% to 11% of them singletons. The source is a man aged 18 to 30 who had mild COVID-19 (a few samples of this study predate the infection). Cell type and time point are not known. The chain uses TRBV4-1 and TRBJ1-1; TRBD1 matches at 9 bases. The source material was PBMCs or a T cell subset sorted from them (not recorded which). In DNA, the CDR3 is TGCGCCAGCAGCCAAGAACGGGGACAGGGTCCCACTGAAGCTTTCTTT. Residues: CASSQERGQGPTEAFF.